Below are 6 T cell receptor beta chains sequenced from a single sample in a study of cytomegalovirus exposure and HLA in healthy donors. Researchers ran the PCR with 60 Vbeta and 13 Jbeta primers. The data were produced by immunoSEQ multiplex PCR, yet TCRdb's version contains in-frame clones alone and is incomplete. The data hold 200,000 to 250,000 clones, with 70% to 85% observed a single time. Input material: PBMCs. All receptors derive from a man aged 50 to 60 in good health and CMV-seronegative.

V usage is TRBV2 and J usage is TRBJ2-6, with 8 positions matching TRBD2. V lost 9 bases and J lost 1; bases outside the gene matches: 14. CDR1 and CDR2 from the germline V gene are SNHLY and FYNNEI. This CDR3 comprises 18 residues. CDR3 protein: CASQGIRAGASGANVLTF. The CDR3 DNA reads as TGTGCCAGTCAGGGAATTCGAGCGGGAGCATCTGGGGCCAACGTCCTGACTTTC.

The DNA for the CDR3 is TGTGCCAGCAGTTACCACGGGACAGGGGCCTACGAGCAGTACTTC. Translated: CASSYHGTGAYEQYF. The chain couples TRBV6-5 to TRBJ2-7, with 10 positions matching TRBD1. CDR3 length: 15 residues. CDR1 is MNHEY and CDR2 is SVGAGI in the germline V gene. With V trimmed by 2 bases and J by 2 bases, 3 bases remained unmatched.

In its sample, this clone was seen once. The genes are TRBV6-6 and TRBJ2-2; D perhaps matches TRBD1 (6 bases). V shed 7 bases and J shed 8 bases, with 11 bases lying between them. Germline V gene sequence: CDR1 MNHNY, CDR2 SVGAGI (reference sequence). This CDR3 is built from 12 residues. The CDR3 spells CASNTGSGELFF. CDR3 coding DNA: TGTGCCAGCAACACAGGGTCGGGGGAGCTGTTTTTT.

The chain has TRBV10-3 and TRBJ2-2; maybe TRBD2 (5 bases). CDR1 and CDR2 (germline): ENHRY, SYGVKD. V lost 2 bases and J 2 bases, leaving 9 bases between the germline ends. The CDR3 has 15 amino acids. CDR3 loop: CAISERGYNTGELFF. Written as DNA, the CDR3 is TGTGCCATCAGTGAGCGGGGTTACAACACCGGGGAGCTGTTTTTT.

The chain combines TRBV7-2 with TRBJ1-1; TRBD1 agrees at 11 bases. Germline V gene data show CDR1 as SGHTA and CDR2 as FQGNSA. CDR3 size: 15 residues. V lost 1 base, J lost 4 bases, and 2 bases stayed unmatched. The CDR3 loop is CASSLEGTGGTEAFF. Written as DNA, the CDR3 is TGTGCCAGCAGCTTAGAAGGGACAGGGGGCACTGAAGCTTTCTTT.

There are a few counts of this clone. The chain is built from TRBV6-5 and TRBJ1-1; 8 bases line up with TRBD1. Germline CDR1 is MNHEY and CDR2 is SVGAGI. Unmatched junction bases numbered 8, after V lost 5 bases and J lost 6 bases. The CDR3 is 14 amino acids. The CDR3 loop is CASSRGQGLSEAFF. The CDR3 region has the DNA TGTGCCAGCAGTCGAGGACAGGGACTATCTGAAGCTTTCTTT.